This T cell receptor beta chain originates from a study of T cell changes during pregnancy in multiple sclerosis (dated by TCRdb to about 2019). In the study overall: The study examined how the T cell repertoire changed over the course of pregnancy in women with multiple sclerosis.

A word on this clone: Its antigen is unknown. Nothing much larger sits one base from this clone, and base qualities are not available.

Libraries were constructed by the immunoSEQ multiplex PCR assay. The source is immuneACCESS, and TCRdb retained only in-frame sequences with V and J called. Part of the clones is not carried over; for the studies checked, unresolved V genes explain less than half of this, and the remainder is unexplained. The sample records under 95,000 clones, 90% to 95% of which are singletons. The ten biggest clones cover 0.65% to 0.95% of the sample. The CDR3, cysteine through phenylalanine, is 18 amino acids long. The DNA shown is the 54-base CDR3, in frame from base 1. Trimming takes 2 bases off V and 1 base off J; junction bases not matched to a gene: 11. CDR1 and CDR2 were assigned from the germline V gene as SGHVS and FQNEAQ.

Sample: peripheral blood, taken in the second trimester of pregnancy. Here the chain combines TRBV7-8 and TRBJ1-5; 7 bases in the middle match TRBD1. The clonotype originates from a female donor in good health, enrolled as a control in a pregnancy study. The bases are TGTGCCAGCAGCTTACGACCTCTGCAGGGGGAGAGCAATCAGCCCCAGCATTTT. Its coded protein is CASSLRPLQGESNQPQHF.